This T cell receptor (beta chain) was captured by sequencing in a study of shared clonotypes between healthy human individuals. CD4+ cells were split into CD45RA+ naive and CD45RA-negative memory subsets. Sequencing was at deep level. Generated by immunoSEQ multiplex PCR, the TCRdb table keeps only in-frame clones and is missing some. Of around 700,000 clones listed, over 65% are singletons. Sequencing input: memory CD4+ T cells sorted from blood. Specified subset: CD45RA-negative fraction. This sequence originates from a young woman in good health.

The CDR3 DNA follows: TGCGCCAGCAGCTTTGCGACTAGTGATTACAATGAGCAGTTCTTC. Its translation is CASSFATSDYNEQFF. V and J are TRBV5-1 and TRBJ2-1; D is possibly TRBD2 (6 bases). In germline, CDR1 is SGHRS, CDR2 YFSETQ. The CDR3 totals 15 residues. Trimming took off 2 bases at V and 4 bases at J, with 13 bases between the two ends.